This passage covers 3 T cell receptor beta chains from one sample sequenced in a study of blood T cell repertoires in COVID-19 (TCRdb year 2020). Library method: the immunoSEQ multiplex PCR assay. Not all clones reach the TCRdb copy of this immuneACCESS table, which keeps in-frame sequences only. Checked studies attribute under half of the gap to unresolved V genes and leave the rest unexplained. The sample table holds roughly 160,000 clones, of which about four fifths were seen once. Of the sample, approximately 18% falls within the top ten clones. Source material: PBMCs or T cells enriched from blood (not recorded which). These receptors originate from a man in his sixties who had recovered from COVID-19.

This clone was counted a single time. This chain uses TRBV7-2 with TRBJ1-2; D gene uncertain. The germline gives CDR1 SGHTA, CDR2 FQGNSA. V was pared by 4 bases and J by 1 base, with 7 bases between. The CDR3 sequence is 13 residues long. In DNA form, the CDR3 reads TGTGCCAGCAGCTCTCAGATTAACTATGGCTACACCTTC. As protein: CASSSQINYGYTF.

The CDR3: CASSSGGGTKETQYF. CDR3 sequence (DNA): TGTGCCAGTAGTAGCGGGGGGGGCACCAAAGAGACCCAGTACTTC. The V call is TRBV19, the J call TRBJ2-5, with 9 bases identical to TRBD2. The germline V gene has CDR1 LNHDA and CDR2 SQIVND (reference sequence). This CDR3 has 15 residues. With V trimmed by 4 bases and J by 3 bases, 6 bases remained unmatched.

The chain has TRBV29-1 and TRBJ1-3; 11 bases map to TRBD1. Per germline, CDR1 SQVTM and CDR2 ANQGSEA. The CDR3 is 15 amino acids. V was clipped by 2 bases and J by 7 bases; unmatched bases: 7. The CDR3 region has the DNA TGCAGCGTTGAACCGGGACAGGGGGATTTCAACACCATATATTTT. This codes for CSVEPGQGDFNTIYF.